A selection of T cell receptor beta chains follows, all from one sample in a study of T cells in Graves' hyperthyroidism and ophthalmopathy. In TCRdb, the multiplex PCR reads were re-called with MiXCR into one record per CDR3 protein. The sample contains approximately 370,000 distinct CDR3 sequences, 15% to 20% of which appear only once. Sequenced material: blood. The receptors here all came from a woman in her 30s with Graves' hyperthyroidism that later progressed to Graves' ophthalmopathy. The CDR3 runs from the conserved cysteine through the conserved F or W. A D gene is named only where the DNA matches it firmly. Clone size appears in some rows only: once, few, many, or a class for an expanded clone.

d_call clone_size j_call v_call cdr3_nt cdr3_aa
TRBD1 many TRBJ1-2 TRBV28 TGTGCCAGCAGTCCACGGGGACAGGTCAAAGTGGGCTACACCTTC CASSPRGQVKVGYTF
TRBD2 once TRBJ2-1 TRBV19 TGTACCAGTGGGCCGGGCGGGGGACCCAATGAGCAGTTCTTC CTSGPGGGPNEQFF
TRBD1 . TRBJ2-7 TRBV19 TGTGCCAGTAGTCGGGACAGGGCGACCTACGAGCAGTACTTC CASSRDRATYEQYF
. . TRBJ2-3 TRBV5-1 TGCGCCAGCAGCTTGGGGTCGGGTACAGGCACAGATACGCAGTATTTT CASSLGSGTGTDTQYF
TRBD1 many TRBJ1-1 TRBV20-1 TGCAGTGCGGGGACAGGGTGGGGGTACATGAACACTGAAGCTTTCTTT CSAGTGWGYMNTEAFF
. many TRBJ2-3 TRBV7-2 TGTGCCAGCAGCCCCCCGGCTCGCGATACGCAGTATTTT CASSPPARDTQYF
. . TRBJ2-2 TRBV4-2 TGTGCCAACAGCCAAGCAGCGGACACCGGGGAGCTGTTTTTT CANSQAADTGELFF
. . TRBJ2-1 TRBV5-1 TGCGCCAGCAGCCCTCTAGACGGGGTCGAGAATGAGCAGTTCTTC CASSPLDGVENEQFF
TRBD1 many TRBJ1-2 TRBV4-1 TGCGCCAGCAGCCCGTATCAGGGGGTCGTCTATGGCTACACCTTC CASSPYQGVVYGYTF
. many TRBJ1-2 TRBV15 TGTGCCACCAGCAGGAGCTGGGGGGCGCCGGAAGGCTACACCTTC CATSRSWGAPEGYTF
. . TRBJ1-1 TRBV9 TGTGCCAGCAGCGCGGCGGATCCTGAAGCTTTCTTT CASSAADPEAFF
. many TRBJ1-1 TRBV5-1 TGCGCCAGCAGCTTGGTAGCGGACGGGGGTTCTGAAGCTTTCTTT CASSLVADGGSEAFF
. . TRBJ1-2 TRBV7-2 TGTGCCAGCAGCAGCGGGGTTAGCTATGGCTACACCTTC CASSSGVSYGYTF
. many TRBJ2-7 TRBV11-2 TGTGCCAGCAGCTTAATCCCCAGGGGCCCCTACGAGCAGTACTTC CASSLIPRGPYEQYF
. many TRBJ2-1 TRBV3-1 TGTGCCAGCAGAGGGGAAACCTACAATGAGCAGTTCTTC CASRGETYNEQFF
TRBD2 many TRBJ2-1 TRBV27 TGTGCCAGCGGGGCGCTAGCGGGAACCAATGAGCAGTTCTTC CASGALAGTNEQFF
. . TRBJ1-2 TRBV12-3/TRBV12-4 TGTGCCAGCAGTCTCATCATCGGCCCTAACTATGGCTACACCTTC CASSLIIGPNYGYTF
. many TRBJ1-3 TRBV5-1 TGCGCCAGCAGCTTGGGGCCGATCTCTGGAAACACCATATATTTT CASSLGPISGNTIYF
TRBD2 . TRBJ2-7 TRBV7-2 TGTGCCAGTAAACTAGCGGGAGTCTACGAGCAGTACTTC CASKLAGVYEQYF
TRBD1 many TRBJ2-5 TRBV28 TGTGCCAGCAGTCTGAAAAGGAACAGGGGGGAGACCCAGTACTTC CASSLKRNRGETQYF
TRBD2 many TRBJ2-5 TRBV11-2 TGTGCCAGCAGCTTAGATCAGTCTAGCGGTTACTTC CASSLDQSSGYF
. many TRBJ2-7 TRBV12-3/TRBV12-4 TGTGCCCTCGAGGGGGGAGGGCCTTTCTACGAGCAGTACTTC CALEGGGPFYEQYF
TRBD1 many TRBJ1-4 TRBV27 TGTGCCAGCAGTCCATACCCCGGACAGGGATATGAAAAACTGTTTTTT CASSPYPGQGYEKLFF
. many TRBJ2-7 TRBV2 TGTGCCAGCAGTAGACAGGGAGGTTACGAGCAGTACTTC CASSRQGGYEQYF
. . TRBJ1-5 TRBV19 TGTGCCAGTAGTATAGTCGCGGACGGTAATCAGCCCCAGCATTTT CASSIVADGNQPQHF
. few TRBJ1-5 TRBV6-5 TGTGCCAGCAGTTACGGACAGTTCAATCAGCCCCAGCATTTT CASSYGQFNQPQHF
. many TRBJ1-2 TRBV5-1 TGCGCCAGCAGCTTGACAGGGTACTATGGCTACACCTTC CASSLTGYYGYTF
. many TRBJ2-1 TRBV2 TGTGCCAGCAGTCGTTGGTCCCCCCTGAGCTCCTACAATGAGCAGTTCTTC CASSRWSPLSSYNEQFF